This TCR beta chain was documented in a study of cytomegalovirus exposure and HLA in healthy donors. A note on this clone: Antigen specificity is unknown.

Broader study findings: Per published reports, the classifier diagnosed cytomegalovirus status with high specificity and sensitivity. Specificity of a few CMV-associated chains for CMV antigens was verified in vitro. Investigators reported 164 TCR beta chains as tied to cytomegalovirus.

TCRdb's table, derived via immunoSEQ multiplex PCR, lists solely in-frame clones and lacks some. Of some 130,000 clones listed, 70% to 85% are singletons. The CDR3 spans 17 residues. Trimming stripped 2 bases from V and 1 base from J, with 17 bases between. Germline CDR1 and CDR2: SQVTM and ANQGSEA. This clonotype was sampled from a man aged 25 to 40 in good health and CMV-seropositive. The V call is TRBV29-1, the J call TRBJ2-2; maybe TRBD2 (7 bases). Material: PBMCs. The CDR3 reads CSVEYGRGSGNTGELFF. In DNA form, the CDR3 reads TGCAGCGTTGAATATGGGAGGGGGTCGGGGAACACCGGGGAGCTGTTTTTT.